This TCR beta chain was obtained from a study of cytomegalovirus exposure and HLA in healthy donors. Findings of the study overall: For most TCR sequences rarity was the rule, although some public TCRs occurred in many donors. With further analysis later on, most CMV-associated TCR beta chains appeared HLA-restricted.

From germline, CDR1 is SNHLY and CDR2 FYNNEI. The CDR3 sequence is 14 residues long. V shed 4 bases and J shed 3 bases, with 10 bases lying between them. The sample holds one count of this clone. Its target is not known. Amplification used 60 Vbeta primers and 13 Jbeta primers. Clones were read by immunoSEQ multiplex PCR, and TCRdb kept only the in-frame ones, dropping some. The table lists approximately 130,000 clones, 75% to 80% of them singletons. The sequenced material came from PBMCs. The chain has TRBV2 and TRBJ1-5, with a weak D call TRBD1 (6 bases). This receptor was identified in a male donor in good health and CMV-seronegative. The CDR3 protein is CASSGGQNNQPQHF. The CDR3 bases are TGTGCCAGCAGTGGGGGGCAGAACAATCAGCCCCAGCATTTT.